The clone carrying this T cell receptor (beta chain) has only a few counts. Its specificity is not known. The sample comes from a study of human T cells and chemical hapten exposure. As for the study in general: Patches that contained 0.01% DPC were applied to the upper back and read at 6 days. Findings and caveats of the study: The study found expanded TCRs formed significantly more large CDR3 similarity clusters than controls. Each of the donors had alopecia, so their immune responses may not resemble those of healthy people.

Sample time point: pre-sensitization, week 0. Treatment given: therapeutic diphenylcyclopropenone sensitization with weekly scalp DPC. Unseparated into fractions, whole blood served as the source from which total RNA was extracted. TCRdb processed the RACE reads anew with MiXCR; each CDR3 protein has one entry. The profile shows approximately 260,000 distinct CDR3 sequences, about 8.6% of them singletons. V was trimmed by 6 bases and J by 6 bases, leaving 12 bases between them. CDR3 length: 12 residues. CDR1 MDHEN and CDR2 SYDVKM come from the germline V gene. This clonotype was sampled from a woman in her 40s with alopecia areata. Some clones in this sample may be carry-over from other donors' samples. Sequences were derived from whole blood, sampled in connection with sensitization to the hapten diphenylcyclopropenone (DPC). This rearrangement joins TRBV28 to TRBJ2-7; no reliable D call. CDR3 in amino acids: CASRLPPSEQYF. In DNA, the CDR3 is TGTGCCAGCAGGCTCCCCCCAAGCGAGCAGTACTTC.